One T cell receptor (beta chain) is described in this entry. This entry comes from a study of CD8+ T cells in alopecia areata. Extraction of RNA preceded its reverse transcription into cDNA, which served as the sequencing template. Here immunoSEQ multiplex PCR was the method, and the copy in TCRdb shows in-frame clones only, minus some. The sample contains over 95,000 clones, roughly two fifths of which appear only once. A FACSAria was used to sort CD4+ and CD8+ T cells. These cells came from PBMCs. Trimming removed 3 bases from V and 6 bases from J, with 5 bases in between. The CDR3 has 12 amino acids. Germline V CDR1 and CDR2: MNHEY, SVGAGI.

The source is a human donor with alopecia areata. The V call is TRBV6-5, the J call TRBJ2-2, with D unclear. Sequencing input: CD4+ T cells sorted from blood. CDR3 sequence (DNA): TGTGCCAGCAGTTATGGGTCCGGGGAGCTGTTTTTT. This codes for CASSYGSGELFF.